These 28 T cell receptor beta chains share one sample of origin, sequenced in a study of CD8 T cells in Susac syndrome. The RNA input was about 0.5 to 1 ug, and it was reverse transcribed with random hexamers. TCRdb itself ran the immunoSEQ multiplex PCR reads through MiXCR, one entry per CDR3 protein. Found here are 160,000 or so distinct CDR3 sequences, approximately 95% of them singletons; the top ten hold about 0.1%. Sequencing was carried out using CD4+ T cells from PBMCs. The receptor source for this set is a human donor with multiple sclerosis.

This chain connects TRBV14 to TRBJ2-5; unclear D gene. The CDR3 has 11 residues. Trimming removed 3 bases at V and 7 bases at J, with 6 bases between. Per the germline V gene, CDR1 is SGHDN and CDR2 is FVKESK. The DNA for the CDR3 is TGTGCCAGCAGCCAGAGTAGGACCCAGTACTTC. Translating it yields CASSQSRTQYF.

The chain carries TRBV27 and TRBJ2-7, with 8 bases lining up with TRBD2. The junction had 7 bases not matched to a gene; V was cut back by 4 bases and J by 2 bases. This CDR3 is built from 15 residues. The germline CDR1 and CDR2 sequences are MNHEY and SMNVEV (reference sequence). CDR3 DNA sequence: TGTGCCAGCAGTTCCCAAACGGGAGGGCCCTACGAGCAGTACTTC. Its protein product is CASSSQTGGPYEQYF.

This clonotype appeared once. V is TRBV27 and J is TRBJ1-5; 12 bases align to TRBD1. This CDR3 is 18 amino acids long. V gave up 8 bases and J gave up 1 base; unmatched junction bases: 12. Per germline, CDR1 MNHEY and CDR2 SMNVEV (reference sequence). Written as DNA, the CDR3 is TGTGCCAGCCAGGCCGGGACAGGGGGCGTTCGGAGCAATCAGCCCCAGCATTTT. Residues: CASQAGTGGVRSNQPQHF.

The J gene is TRBJ2-2, the V gene TRBV7-2, with 7 bases fitting TRBD1. Trimming took 3 bases from V and 5 from J; bases not matched to a gene: 9. Germline V gives CDR1 SGHTA, CDR2 FQGNSA. CDR3 length equals 16 residues. The CDR3 DNA follows: TGTGCCAGCAGCTTCCCCGGGACAGCCCTAACCGGGGAGCTGTTTTTT. Encoded protein: CASSFPGTALTGELFF.

The sample holds a few counts of this clonotype. The CDR3 region has the DNA TGCGCCAGCAGTTTTAGTGGGGCTACGCAGTATTTT. Encoded protein: CASSFSGATQYF. J is TRBJ2-3 and V is TRBV5-1; perhaps TRBD1 as D (5 bases). There are 12 residues in the CDR3. Trimming took off 5 bases at V and 8 bases at J, with 12 bases between the two ends. Per germline, CDR1 SGHRS and CDR2 YFSETQ.

This CDR3 reads CASSLMAGGYNEQFF. The DNA for the CDR3 is TGTGCCAGCAGTTTAATGGCGGGAGGGTACAATGAGCAGTTCTTC. The J gene is TRBJ2-1, the V gene TRBV12-3 or TRBV12-4; 9 bases map to TRBD2. The CDR3 spans 15 residues. The J segment lost 4 bases and the V segment lost 2 bases, leaving 3 bases of the junction unmatched.

This clonotype was counted once. J is TRBJ2-7 and V is TRBV5-6, with TRBD2 matching over 9 bases. Germline V gives CDR1 SGHDT, CDR2 YYEEEE. CDR3 length: 16 residues. Trimming removed 4 bases from V and 0 bases from J; junction bases left unmatched: 8. This CDR3 is CASSPLGLAFSYEQYF. In DNA, the CDR3 is TGTGCCAGCAGCCCTCTAGGACTAGCGTTCTCCTACGAGCAGTACTTC.

J is TRBJ1-3 and V is TRBV20-1, with a tentative D call TRBD1 (5 bases). The V gene lost 6 bases and the J gene lost 0 bases, with 9 bases spanning the gap. Germline CDR1 reads DFQATT; CDR2 reads SNEGSKA (reference sequence). CDR3 length: 13 residues. The CDR3 DNA reads TGCAGTGCGGGACTGGCCTCTGGAAACACCATATATTTT. It specifies CSAGLASGNTIYF.

This rearrangement joins TRBV5-4 to TRBJ1-1; possibly TRBD1 for D (5 bases). Trimming stripped 0 bases from V and 2 bases from J, with 14 bases between. Germline-derived CDR1 and CDR2 are SGHNT and YYREEE (reference sequence). CDR3 size: 16 residues. The CDR3 is CASSLDRQAANTEAFF. The CDR3 bases are TGTGCCAGCAGCTTGGACAGGCAAGCGGCAAACACTGAAGCTTTCTTT.

The table lists this clonotype with a count of one. The V and J genes are TRBV28 and TRBJ1-2; D gene uncertain. This CDR3 has 13 amino acids. V lost 10 bases, J lost 2 bases, and 14 bases lay in between. Germline V gene lookup returns CDR1 MDHEN and CDR2 SYDVKM. Here the CDR3 reads CATYEGGNYGYTF. The CDR3 DNA follows: TGTGCCACCTACGAGGGAGGGAACTATGGCTACACCTTC.

V and J are TRBV5-1 and TRBJ1-5; 9 bases are shared with TRBD1. Germline V gene lookup returns CDR1 SGHRS and CDR2 YFSETQ. V was clipped by 4 bases and J by 7 bases; unmatched bases: 6. This CDR3 contains 14 residues. In nucleotides, the CDR3 is TGCGCCAGCAGCCCACAGGGGGCTGGACAGCCCCAGCATTTT. It yields the protein CASSPQGAGQPQHF.

The rearrangement joins TRBV3-1 to TRBJ2-7; maybe TRBD1 (5 bases). The germline V and J ends were trimmed by 1 base and 3 bases, with 10 bases remaining between them. This CDR3 contains 14 residues. Germline loops: CDR1 LGHDT, CDR2 YNNKEL (reference sequence). In DNA, the CDR3 is TGTGCCAGCAGCCAAGTGCGACAGAACTACGAGCAGTACTTC. Translation gives CASSQVRQNYEQYF.

The V gene is TRBV7-8, the J gene TRBJ2-1; 7 nucleotides line up with TRBD2. The CDR3 sequence is 15 residues long. With 2 bases clipped from V and 3 bases from J, the junction kept 4 bases outside the gene matches. The germline V gene encodes CDR1 SGHVS and CDR2 FQNEAQ. The chain's CDR3 is CASSLFLADYNEQFF. In DNA form, the CDR3 reads TGTGCCAGCAGCTTATTCCTAGCGGACTACAATGAGCAGTTCTTC. The whole variable domain, remainder taken from reference TRBV7-8 and TRBJ2-1, is GAGVSQSPRYKVAKRGQDVALRCDPISGHVSLFWYQQALGQGPEFLTYFQNEAQLDKSGLPSDRFFAERPEGSVSTLKIQRTQQEDSAVYLCASSLFLADYNEQFFGPGTRLTVL.

The chain is built from TRBV7-2 and TRBJ2-1, with D perhaps TRBD1 (6 bases). Germline V lookup: CDR1 SGHTA, CDR2 FQGNSA. V was shortened by 5 bases and J by 5 bases, with 10 bases between the two germline ends. There are 13 residues in the CDR3. CDR3 DNA sequence: TGTGCCAGCAGCATGGGACATAACAATGAGCAGTTCTTC. It encodes CASSMGHNNEQFF.

This clonotype came up once. This chain uses TRBV28 with TRBJ2-7, with 10 bases lining up with TRBD2. After removal of 4 bases from V and 1 base from J, the junction contained 1 base not matched to a gene. The germline CDR1 and CDR2 sequences are MDHEN and SYDVKM. The CDR3 totals 14 residues. The CDR3 region has the DNA TGTGCCAGCAGTTCACTAGCGGGATCCTACGAGCAGTACTTC. It translates to CASSSLAGSYEQYF. Supplemented by reference TRBV28 and TRBJ2-7, the full variable domain reads DVKVTQSSRYLVKRTGEKVFLECVQDMDHENMFWYRQDPGLGLRLIYFSYDVKMKEKGDIPEGYSVSREKKERFSLILESASTNQTSMYLCASSSLAGSYEQYFGPGTRLTVT.

This sequence joins TRBV20-1 and TRBJ1-5; 9 bases agree with TRBD1. This CDR3 is built from 16 residues. The germline CDR1 and CDR2 sequences are DFQATT and SNEGSKA (reference sequence). J lost 3 bases, V lost 2 bases, and 8 bases had no gene match. The CDR3 DNA follows: TGCAGTGCTAGACTGGACAGGGGAGTATTCAATCAGCCCCAGCATTTT. Protein: CSARLDRGVFNQPQHF.

The chain recombines TRBV6-6 with TRBJ2-5; 7 bases are a match to TRBD1. The CDR3 is made up of 15 amino acids. Germline values: CDR1 MNHNY, CDR2 SVGAGI (reference sequence). Trimming took 4 bases from V and 0 from J; bases not matched to a gene: 5. CDR3 loop: CASSFQTGYQETQYF. In nucleotides, the CDR3 is TGTGCCAGCAGTTTTCAGACAGGGTACCAAGAGACCCAGTACTTC.

This sequence joins TRBV29-1 and TRBJ1-1; D not resolved. V was shortened by 5 bases and J by 0 bases, with 13 bases between the two germline ends. This CDR3 region has 14 residues. Looked up from germline, CDR1 is SQVTM and CDR2 is ANQGSEA. CDR3 sequence (DNA): TGCAGCGTTTCCACGACCGAAATGAACACTGAAGCTTTCTTT. Its protein product is CSVSTTEMNTEAFF.

As DNA, the CDR3 is TGCAGCGTTGTAGGATGGGGGGCGCAAGACGGCGAGCAGTACTTC. Translation: CSVVGWGAQDGEQYF. The chain couples TRBV29-1 to TRBJ2-7, with D perhaps given as TRBD1 or TRBD2 (6 bases each). This CDR3 spans 15 amino acids. The V and J ends lost 4 bases and 6 bases respectively, with 22 bases between them. CDR1 and CDR2 (germline): SQVTM, ANQGSEA.

This chain connects TRBV20-1 to TRBJ1-5; TRBD1 matches at 10 bases. This CDR3 spans 16 amino acids. V lost 2 bases to trimming and J lost 0 bases; unmatched junction nucleotides: 4. Germline assignment: CDR1 DFQATT and CDR2 SNEGSKA (reference sequence). The CDR3 DNA sequence: TGCAGTGCTAGAAACCGGGACAGGGGTAGCAATCAGCCCCAGCATTTT. Translated, it gives CSARNRDRGSNQPQHF.

The chain joins TRBV7-2 to TRBJ1-1; no firm D call. This CDR3 contains 12 residues. Between the trimmed V and J ends, which lost 5 bases and 6 bases, there was a span of 10 bases. The V gene's germline CDR1 is SGHTA and CDR2 FQGNSA. In nucleotides, the CDR3 is TGTGCCAGCAGCGGGAGGTCGTCTGAAGCTTTCTTT. Encoded protein: CASSGRSSEAFF.

The chain recombines TRBV25-1 with TRBJ2-7, with D perhaps matching TRBD1 (5 bases). V lost 1 base, J lost 5 bases, and 15 bases lay in between. The CDR3 loop spans 15 amino acids. CDR1 is MGHDK, CDR2 SYGVNS, per germline. CDR3 nucleotide sequence: TGTGCCAGCAGTGAATCGACAGTCACCCGTAACGAGCAGTACTTC. The encoded protein is CASSESTVTRNEQYF.

V gene TRBV6-2 or TRBV6-3 combines with J gene TRBJ2-1; possible D gene TRBD2, 6 bases. V gave up 6 bases and J gave up 9 bases, with 18 bases separating them. The CDR3 has 14 residues. Germline CDR1 reads MNHEY; CDR2 reads SVGEGT. CDR3 amino acids: CASRSLGLDFEQFF. In nucleotides, the CDR3 is TGTGCCAGCAGAAGCTTGGGACTCGACTTTGAGCAGTTCTTC.

The V gene is TRBV7-9, the J gene TRBJ2-5; D remains unclear. Germline assignment: CDR1 SEHNR and CDR2 FQNEAQ (reference sequence). With 8 bases removed from V and 2 bases from J, the gap between germline ends came to 9 bases. The CDR3 has 12 residues. CDR3: CASRATQETQYF. Written as DNA, the CDR3 is TGTGCCAGCCGAGCGACACAAGAGACCCAGTACTTC.

The rearrangement joins TRBV12-3 or TRBV12-4 to TRBJ2-1; 9 positions agree with TRBD1. The CDR3 extends over 15 amino acids. V dropped 6 bases and J dropped 7; count of bases not matched to a gene: 10. CDR3 bases: TGTGCCAGCAGCTCCTTTTGGGACAGGGTTAATGAGCAGTTCTTC. This sequence encodes CASSSFWDRVNEQFF.

This clonotype was detected once. The chain is built from TRBV5-1 and TRBJ1-4; 9 nucleotides agree with TRBD1. The junction had 4 bases not matched to a gene; V was cut back by 0 bases and J by 4 bases. The germline CDR1 and CDR2 sequences are SGHRS and YFSETQ. This CDR3 region has 16 residues. The CDR3 here is CASSLGTGALNEKLFF. The CDR3 DNA reads as TGCGCCAGCAGCTTGGGGACAGGGGCTCTTAATGAAAAACTGTTTTTT.

This rearrangement joins TRBV29-1 to TRBJ2-5; D could derive from TRBD1 or TRBD2 (5 bases each). There are 13 residues in the CDR3. Germline V CDR1 and CDR2: SQVTM, ANQGSEA. V was clipped by 6 bases and J by 5 bases, with 16 bases between them. The CDR3 nucleotides read TGCAGCGTGGGGGATGGGCGCGGGGAGACCCAGTACTTC. Protein sequence: CSVGDGRGETQYF.

The genes are TRBV2 and TRBJ2-1, with D unresolved. Looked up from germline, CDR1 is SNHLY and CDR2 is FYNNEI. This CDR3 has 14 residues. V was pared by 5 bases and J by 4 bases, with 12 bases between. The CDR3: CASSPMGTYNEQFF. DNA of the CDR3: TGTGCCAGCAGTCCAATGGGCACGTACAATGAGCAGTTCTTC.